The 13 T cell receptor beta chains presented below share a single source sample, sequenced in a study of beta chain features in type 1 diabetes listed by TCRdb under 2018. To prepare the library, the immunoSEQ multiplex PCR assay was applied. All of the isolated RNA was reverse transcribed with the High Capacity cDNA Reverse Transcription Kit, so expressed TCRB transcripts were sequenced. Here the immuneACCESS table is served through TCRdb, limited to in-frame sequences with V and J called. Missing clones are a known gap in these copies; in checked studies unresolved V genes cover under half, and the rest lacks a known reason. This sample lists approximately 280,000 clones; around 16% were detected once. Roughly 0.015% of the sample is in the top ten clones. Results the study describes overall, beyond this receptor: Type 1 diabetes patients showed a moderate but significant shortening of TCRB CDR3 length in all four CD4+ subsets.

These receptors have no known antigen. Sequenced material: naive CD4+ T cells from blood. This sample's cell subset or site label indicates: true naive CD4+ T cells. All receptors derive from a man between 18 and 35 years old with type 1 diabetes.

This rearrangement joins TRBV7-2 to TRBJ2-7; D ambiguous. The germline V gene encodes CDR1 SGHTA and CDR2 FQGNSA. CDR3 length equals 11 residues. The V gene lost 3 bases and the J gene lost 9 bases, with 9 bases spanning the gap. CDR3 sequence: CASSLVVGQYF. CDR3 in DNA: TGTGCCAGCAGCTTGGTCGTCGGGCAGTACTTC.

The gene calls are TRBV7-8 and TRBJ2-2; 8 bases are shared with TRBD1. This CDR3 is 16 amino acids long. V lost 6 bases to trimming and J lost 2 bases; unmatched junction nucleotides: 8. The germline V gene encodes CDR1 SGHVS and CDR2 FQNEAQ. The CDR3 bases are TGTGCCAGCAGAAAGACAGGGGCGTTAAACACCGGGGAGCTGTTTTTT. Translating it yields CASRKTGALNTGELFF. Full variable domain (remainder filled in from reference TRBV7-8 and TRBJ2-2): GAGVSQSPRYKVAKRGQDVALRCDPISGHVSLFWYQQALGQGPEFLTYFQNEAQLDKSGLPSDRFFAERPEGSVSTLKIQRTQQEDSAVYLCASRKTGALNTGELFFGEGSRLTVL.

This clone was seen more than once but under ten times. The V and J genes are TRBV2 and TRBJ1-5; D perhaps matches TRBD1 (6 bases). The CDR3 runs to 14 residues. In germline, CDR1 is SNHLY, CDR2 FYNNEI. The V and J ends lost 8 bases and 0 bases respectively, with 11 bases between them. For the CDR3, the DNA is TGTGCCAGCGCTGGACAGCATAGCAATCAGCCCCAGCATTTT. Translated: CASAGQHSNQPQHF.

J is TRBJ1-2 and V is TRBV29-1; D gene uncertain. V was cut by 5 bases and J by 0 bases, with 13 bases left in between. The CDR3 extends over 14 amino acids. In germline, CDR1 is SQVTM, CDR2 ANQGSEA. The CDR3 DNA reads as TGCAGCGTTTCAAGACGGCTAGCTAACTATGGCTACACCTTC. It translates to CSVSRRLANYGYTF.

This chain joins TRBV5-1 and TRBJ2-5, with D possibly TRBD2 on 6 matching bases. The CDR3 spans 14 residues. V lost 1 base and J 1 base, leaving 8 bases between the germline ends. Germline CDR1 and CDR2: SGHRS and YFSETQ. The DNA of the CDR3 is TGCGCCAGCAGCTTGACGGGAGTCCAAGAGACCCAGTACTTC. Translating gives CASSLTGVQETQYF. The full variable domain, completed using reference TRBV5-1 and TRBJ2-5, is KAGVTQTPRYLIKTRGQQVTLSCSPISGHRSVSWYQQTPGQGLQFLFEYFSETQRNKGNFPGRFSGRQFSNSRSEMNVSTLELGDSALYLCASSLTGVQETQYFGPGTRLLVL.

This chain links TRBV29-1 with TRBJ2-1, with TRBD1 matching 9 bases. The trim removed 6 bases at V and 7 bases at J, leaving 16 bases unmatched. Germline CDR1 reads SQVTM; CDR2 reads ANQGSEA. The CDR3 is 16 residues long. In DNA, the CDR3 is TGCAGCGTCTCACCTCCCTGGGACAGGGTCTCGAATGAGCAGTTCTTC. Translation gives CSVSPPWDRVSNEQFF.

This clone was seen a handful of times. J is TRBJ2-3 and V is TRBV11-2; 8 bases agree with TRBD2. The CDR3 extends over 18 amino acids. V trimming: 5 bases; J trimming: 2 bases; junction bases outside the gene matches: 15. Germline values: CDR1 SGHAT, CDR2 FQNNGV. CDR3 coding DNA: TGTGCCAGCAGCCCTCGGCGACAGCGGGGGTTTTACACAGATACGCAGTATTTT. Translated, it gives CASSPRRQRGFYTDTQYF.

A few counts support this clone. The chain joins TRBV5-1 to TRBJ2-1; 8 nucleotides align to TRBD2. This CDR3 spans 14 amino acids. V shed 5 bases and J 5 bases; nucleotides not matched to a gene: 6. Germline V lookup: CDR1 SGHRS, CDR2 YFSETQ. In DNA, the CDR3 is TGCGCCAGCAGTATCTCGGGAGGGGACAATGAGCAGTTCTTC. It yields the protein CASSISGGDNEQFF.

The rearrangement links TRBV30 to TRBJ1-3; D is possibly TRBD1 (6 bases). CDR1 and CDR2 (germline): GTSNPN, SVGIG (reference sequence). V lost 2 bases to trimming and J lost 0 bases, with 11 bases between them. This CDR3 is built from 15 residues. The CDR3 DNA reads as TGTGCCTGGAGTTACCAGGGGAGCTCTGGAAACACCATATATTTT. The encoded protein is CAWSYQGSSGNTIYF.

The sample holds a few counts of this clone. The genes are TRBV9 and TRBJ2-1; 10 nucleotides align to TRBD2. This CDR3 has 14 residues. The V and J ends lost 3 bases and 7 bases, in that order; junction bases with no gene match: 4. Germline values: CDR1 SGDLS, CDR2 YYNGEE. CDR3 residues: CASSGGLARNEQFF. The CDR3 DNA reads as TGTGCCAGCAGCGGGGGACTAGCGAGAAATGAGCAGTTCTTC.

This clone has only a few counts. The chain uses TRBV2 and TRBJ1-5, with TRBD1 matching over 8 bases. Germline V gene data show CDR1 as SNHLY and CDR2 as FYNNEI. The CDR3 loop spans 13 amino acids. V shed 6 bases, J shed 10 bases, and the junction held 8 bases outside the gene matches. This CDR3 reads CASRDDRGQPQHF. CDR3 DNA sequence: TGTGCCAGCAGAGATGACAGGGGTCAACCCCAGCATTTT.

The rearrangement uses TRBV2 and TRBJ1-2; D gene ambiguous. Trimming stripped 6 bases from V and 8 bases from J, with 19 bases between. CDR3 length: 14 amino acids. CDR1 and CDR2 from the germline V gene are SNHLY and FYNNEI. CDR3 in amino acids: CASRRGPFPPGYTF. DNA of the CDR3: TGTGCCAGCAGGCGCGGGCCCTTTCCCCCCGGCTACACCTTC.

The gene calls are TRBV19 and TRBJ1-5; TRBD1 might be the D (6 bases). The length of the CDR3 is 18 residues. V lost 7 bases, J lost 0 bases, and 22 bases lay in between. Germline V CDR1 and CDR2: LNHDA, SQIVND (reference sequence). This CDR3 is CASTPTGHRGYSNQPQHF. The DNA of the CDR3 is TGTGCCAGTACCCCGACGGGACACCGGGGTTATAGCAATCAGCCCCAGCATTTT.